This T cell receptor (beta chain) comes out of a study of spatial heterogeneity in lung cancer. In the study overall: More beta-chain than alpha-chain sequences were consistently detected.

Study-wide findings and caveats: Ubiquitous expanded tumor TCRs were observed in blood more at resection than follow-up.

MiXCR, applied by TCRdb to the 5' RACE reads, yields one record per CDR3 protein. The repertoire includes approximately 1,000 distinct CDR3 sequences, 27% of them detected once, and 15% to 20% sits in the top ten. A remark on this clonotype: Its antigen is not identified. Being off target in a library aimed at alpha chains, this beta chain has a size of little meaning.

Germline CDR1 and CDR2: MNHNY and SVGAGI (reference sequence). V dropped 7 bases and J dropped 7; count of bases not matched to a gene: 7. The CDR3 spans 14 residues. Time point: sample taken at primary tumor resection. Without sorting, whole RNA was sequenced from tumor, nontumor lung or frozen PBMC. The donors comprised about 69 untreated early-stage non-small cell lung cancer patients. The V call is TRBV6-6, the J call TRBJ2-2; 9 bases are a match to TRBD2. This material consisted of PBMCs, taken at surgery. The sequence derives from a female donor with early-stage non-small cell lung cancer. Here the CDR3 DNA reads TGTGCCAGCATAGTAGCGGGAGATGGCGGGGAGCTGTTTTTT. Translated, it gives CASIVAGDGGELFF.